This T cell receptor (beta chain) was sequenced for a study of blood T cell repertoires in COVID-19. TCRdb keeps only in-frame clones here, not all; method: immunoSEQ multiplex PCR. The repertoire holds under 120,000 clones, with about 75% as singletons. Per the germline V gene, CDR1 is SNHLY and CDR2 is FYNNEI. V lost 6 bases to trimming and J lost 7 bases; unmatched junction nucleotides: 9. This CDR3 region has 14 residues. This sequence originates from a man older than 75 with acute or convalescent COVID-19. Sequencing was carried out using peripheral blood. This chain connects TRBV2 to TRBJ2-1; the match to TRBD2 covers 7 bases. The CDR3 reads CASREVREVNEQFF. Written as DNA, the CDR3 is TGTGCCAGCAGGGAGGTACGGGAGGTAAATGAGCAGTTCTTC.